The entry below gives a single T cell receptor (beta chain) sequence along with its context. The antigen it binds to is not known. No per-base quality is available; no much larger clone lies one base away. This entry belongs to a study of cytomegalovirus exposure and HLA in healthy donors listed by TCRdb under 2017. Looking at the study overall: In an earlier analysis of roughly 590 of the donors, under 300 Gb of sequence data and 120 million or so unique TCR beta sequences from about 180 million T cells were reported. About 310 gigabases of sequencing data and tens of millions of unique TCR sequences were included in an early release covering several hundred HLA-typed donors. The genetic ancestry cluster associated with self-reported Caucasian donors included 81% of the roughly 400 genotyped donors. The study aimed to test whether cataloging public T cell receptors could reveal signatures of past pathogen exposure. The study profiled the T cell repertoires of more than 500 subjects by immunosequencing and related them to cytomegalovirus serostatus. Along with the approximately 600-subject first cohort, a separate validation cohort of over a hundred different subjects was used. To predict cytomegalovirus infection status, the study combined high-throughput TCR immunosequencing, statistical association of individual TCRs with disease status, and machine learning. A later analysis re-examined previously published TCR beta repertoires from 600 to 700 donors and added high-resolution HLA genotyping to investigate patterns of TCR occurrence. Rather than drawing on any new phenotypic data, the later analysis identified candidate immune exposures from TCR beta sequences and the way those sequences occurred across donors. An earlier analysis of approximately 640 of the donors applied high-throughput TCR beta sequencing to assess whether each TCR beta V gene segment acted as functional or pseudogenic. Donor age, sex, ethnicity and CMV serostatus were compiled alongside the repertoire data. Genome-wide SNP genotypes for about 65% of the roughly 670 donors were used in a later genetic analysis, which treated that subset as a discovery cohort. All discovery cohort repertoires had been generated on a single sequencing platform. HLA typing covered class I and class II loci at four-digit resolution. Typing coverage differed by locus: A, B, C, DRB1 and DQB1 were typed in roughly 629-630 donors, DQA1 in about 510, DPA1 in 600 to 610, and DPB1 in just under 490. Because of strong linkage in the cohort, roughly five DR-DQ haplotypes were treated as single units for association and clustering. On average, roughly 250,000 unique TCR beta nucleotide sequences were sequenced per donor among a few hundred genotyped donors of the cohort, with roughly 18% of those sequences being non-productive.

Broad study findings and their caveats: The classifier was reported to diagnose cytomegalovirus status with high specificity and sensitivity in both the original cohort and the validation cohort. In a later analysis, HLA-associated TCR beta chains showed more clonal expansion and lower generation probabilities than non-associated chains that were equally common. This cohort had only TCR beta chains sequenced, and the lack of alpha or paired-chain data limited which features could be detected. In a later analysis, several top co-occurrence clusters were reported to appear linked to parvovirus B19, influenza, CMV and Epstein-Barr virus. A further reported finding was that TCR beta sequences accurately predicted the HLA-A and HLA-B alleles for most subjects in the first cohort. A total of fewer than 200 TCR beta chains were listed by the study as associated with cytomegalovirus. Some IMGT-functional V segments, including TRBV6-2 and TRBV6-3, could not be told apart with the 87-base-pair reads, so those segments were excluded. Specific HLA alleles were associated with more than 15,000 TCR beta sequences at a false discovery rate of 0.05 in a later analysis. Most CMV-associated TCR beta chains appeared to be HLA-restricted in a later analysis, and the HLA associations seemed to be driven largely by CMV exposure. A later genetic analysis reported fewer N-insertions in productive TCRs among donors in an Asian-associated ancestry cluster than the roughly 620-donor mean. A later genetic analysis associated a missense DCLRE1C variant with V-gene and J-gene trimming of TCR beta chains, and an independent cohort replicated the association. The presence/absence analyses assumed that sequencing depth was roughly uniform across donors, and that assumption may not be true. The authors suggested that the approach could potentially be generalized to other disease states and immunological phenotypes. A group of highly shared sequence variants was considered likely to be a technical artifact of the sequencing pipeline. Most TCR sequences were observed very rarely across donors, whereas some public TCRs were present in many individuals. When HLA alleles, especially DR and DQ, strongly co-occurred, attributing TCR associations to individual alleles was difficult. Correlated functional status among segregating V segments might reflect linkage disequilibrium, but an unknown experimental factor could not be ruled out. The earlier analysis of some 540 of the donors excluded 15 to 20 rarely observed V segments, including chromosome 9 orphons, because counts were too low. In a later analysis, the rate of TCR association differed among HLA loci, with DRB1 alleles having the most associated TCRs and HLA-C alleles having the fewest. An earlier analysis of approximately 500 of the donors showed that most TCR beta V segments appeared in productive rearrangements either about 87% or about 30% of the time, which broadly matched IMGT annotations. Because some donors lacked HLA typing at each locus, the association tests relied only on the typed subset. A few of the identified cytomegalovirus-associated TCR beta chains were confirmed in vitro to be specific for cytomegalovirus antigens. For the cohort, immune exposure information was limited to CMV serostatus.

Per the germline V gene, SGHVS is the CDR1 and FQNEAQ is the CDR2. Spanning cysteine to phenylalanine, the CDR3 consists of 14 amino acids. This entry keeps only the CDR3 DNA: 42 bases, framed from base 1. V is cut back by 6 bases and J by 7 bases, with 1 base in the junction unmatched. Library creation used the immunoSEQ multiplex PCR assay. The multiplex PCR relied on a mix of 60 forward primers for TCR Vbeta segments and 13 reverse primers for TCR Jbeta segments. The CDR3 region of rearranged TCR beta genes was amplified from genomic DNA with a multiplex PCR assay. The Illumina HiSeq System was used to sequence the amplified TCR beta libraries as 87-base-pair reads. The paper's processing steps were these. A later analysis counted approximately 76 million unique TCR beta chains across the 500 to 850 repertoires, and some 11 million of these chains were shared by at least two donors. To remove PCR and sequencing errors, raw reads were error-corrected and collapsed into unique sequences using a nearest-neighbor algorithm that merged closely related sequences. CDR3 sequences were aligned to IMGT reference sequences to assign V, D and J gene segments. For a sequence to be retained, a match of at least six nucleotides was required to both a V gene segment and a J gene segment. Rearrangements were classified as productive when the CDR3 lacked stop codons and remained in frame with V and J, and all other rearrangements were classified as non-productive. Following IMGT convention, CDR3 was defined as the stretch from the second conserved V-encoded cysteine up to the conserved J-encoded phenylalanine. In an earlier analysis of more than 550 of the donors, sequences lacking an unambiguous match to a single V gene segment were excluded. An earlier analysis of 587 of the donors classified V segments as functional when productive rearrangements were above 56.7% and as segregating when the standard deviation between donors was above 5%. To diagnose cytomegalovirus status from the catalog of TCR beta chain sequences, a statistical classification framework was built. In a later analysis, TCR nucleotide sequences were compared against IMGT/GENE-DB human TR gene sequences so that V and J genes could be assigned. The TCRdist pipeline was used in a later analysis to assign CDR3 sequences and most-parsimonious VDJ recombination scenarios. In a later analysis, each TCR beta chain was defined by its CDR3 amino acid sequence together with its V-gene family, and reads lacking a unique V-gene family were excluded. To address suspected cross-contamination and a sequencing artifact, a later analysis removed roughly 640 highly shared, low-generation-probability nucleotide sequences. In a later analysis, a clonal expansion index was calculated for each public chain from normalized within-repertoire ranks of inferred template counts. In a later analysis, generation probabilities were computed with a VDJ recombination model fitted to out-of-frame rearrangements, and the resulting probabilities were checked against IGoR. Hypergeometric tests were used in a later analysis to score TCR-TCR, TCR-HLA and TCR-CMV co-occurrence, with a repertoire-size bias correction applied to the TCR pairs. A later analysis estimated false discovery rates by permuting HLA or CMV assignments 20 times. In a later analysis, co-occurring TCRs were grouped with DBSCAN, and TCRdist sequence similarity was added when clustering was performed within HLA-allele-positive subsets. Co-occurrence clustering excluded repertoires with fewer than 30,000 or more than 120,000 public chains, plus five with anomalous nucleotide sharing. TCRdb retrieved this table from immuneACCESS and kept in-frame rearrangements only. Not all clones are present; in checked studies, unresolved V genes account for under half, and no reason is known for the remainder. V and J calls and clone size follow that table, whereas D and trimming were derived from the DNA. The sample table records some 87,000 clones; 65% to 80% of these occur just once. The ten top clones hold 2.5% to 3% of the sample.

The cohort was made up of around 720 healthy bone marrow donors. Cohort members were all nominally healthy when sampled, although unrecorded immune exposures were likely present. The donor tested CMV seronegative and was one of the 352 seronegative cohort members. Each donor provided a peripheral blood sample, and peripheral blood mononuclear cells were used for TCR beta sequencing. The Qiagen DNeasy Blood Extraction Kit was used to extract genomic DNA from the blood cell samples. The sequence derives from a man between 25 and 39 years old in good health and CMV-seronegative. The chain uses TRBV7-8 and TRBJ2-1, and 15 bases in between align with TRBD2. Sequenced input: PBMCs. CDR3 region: CASRGLAGGNEQFF. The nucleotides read TGTGCCAGCAGGGGACTAGCGGGGGGAAATGAGCAGTTCTTC.